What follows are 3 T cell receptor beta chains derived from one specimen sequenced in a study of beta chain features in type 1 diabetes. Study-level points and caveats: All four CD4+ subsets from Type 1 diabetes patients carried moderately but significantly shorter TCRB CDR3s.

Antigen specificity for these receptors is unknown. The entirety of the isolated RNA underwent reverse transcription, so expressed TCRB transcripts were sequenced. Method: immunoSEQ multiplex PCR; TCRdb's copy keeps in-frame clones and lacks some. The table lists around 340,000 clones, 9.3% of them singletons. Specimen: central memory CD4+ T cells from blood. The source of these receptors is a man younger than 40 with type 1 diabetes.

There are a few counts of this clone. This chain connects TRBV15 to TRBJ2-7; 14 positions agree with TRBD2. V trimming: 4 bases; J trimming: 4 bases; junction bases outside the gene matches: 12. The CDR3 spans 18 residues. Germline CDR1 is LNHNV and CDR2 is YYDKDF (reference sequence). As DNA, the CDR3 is TGTGCCACCAGCAAGGAGACTAGCGGGGGGGCCTTCAGTTACGAGCAGTACTTC. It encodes CATSKETSGGAFSYEQYF.

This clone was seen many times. The DNA for the CDR3 is TGTGCCAGCAGTCTAGGAGGCAGGGGAGTTGAGACCCAGTACTTC. Encoded protein: CASSLGGRGVETQYF. V and J are TRBV6-5 and TRBJ2-5, with D perhaps TRBD1 (6 bases). Trimming left V 5 bases short and J 5 bases short, with 18 bases between. Per the germline V gene, CDR1 is MNHEY and CDR2 is SVGAGI. This CDR3 is 15 amino acids long.

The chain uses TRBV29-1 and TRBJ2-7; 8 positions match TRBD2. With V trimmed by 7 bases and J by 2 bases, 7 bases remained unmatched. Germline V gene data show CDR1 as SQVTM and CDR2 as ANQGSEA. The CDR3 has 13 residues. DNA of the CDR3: TGCAGCGGGATTAGCGGGGCAACCTACGAGCAGTACTTC. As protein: CSGISGATYEQYF.